The 7 T cell receptor beta chains in this list originate from one sample, sequenced in a study of T cell repertoires in cytomegalovirus infection. TCRdb re-called the reads with MiXCR, one entry per CDR3 protein. Here the sample spans over 450,000 distinct CDR3 sequences, around 11% being singletons. Sequenced material: PBMCs. Source of these receptors: a human donor in good health (CMV status not recorded). Some clones in this sample may be carry-over from other donors' samples.

Many counts were recorded for this clonotype. The gene calls are TRBV7-2 and TRBJ1-1; D possibly corresponds to TRBD1 (6 bases). Germline V gene sequence: CDR1 SGHTA, CDR2 FQGNSA. Between the trimmed V and J ends, which lost 7 bases and 1 base, there was a span of 16 bases. There are 15 residues in the CDR3. The CDR3 sequence is CASTLRGGPNTEAFF. CDR3 sequence (DNA): TGTGCCAGCACCCTACGTGGGGGGCCGAACACTGAAGCTTTCTTT.

This clonotype turned up a few times. The rearrangement uses TRBV20-1 and TRBJ2-5; TRBD2 agrees at 12 bases. V shed 5 bases, J shed 5 bases, and the junction held 12 bases outside the gene matches. CDR3 length: 16 amino acids. Germline-derived CDR1 and CDR2 are DFQATT and SNEGSKA (reference sequence). The CDR3 coding sequence is TGCAGTGCTTCACCCATGACTAGCGGGAGCATGGAGACCCAGTACTTC. Translated, it gives CSASPMTSGSMETQYF.

V usage is TRBV19 and J usage is TRBJ2-5, with D perhaps given as TRBD1 or TRBD2 (5 bases each). V lost 9 bases and J lost 1, with 18 bases in between. CDR1 and CDR2 (germline): LNHDA, SQIVND (reference sequence). The length of the CDR3 is 15 residues. This CDR3 reads CASTGAQGPQETQYF. DNA for the CDR3: TGTGCCAGCACCGGGGCCCAAGGGCCCCAAGAGACCCAGTACTTC.

This clonotype was observed a single time. This clone may be a read error of a much larger clone one base away. This chain uses TRBV5-1 with TRBJ2-2; the D gene is possibly TRBD2 (6 bases). Deletions cut 7 bases from V and 4 bases from J, with 17 bases between. CDR1 and CDR2 (germline): SGHRS, YFSETQ. CDR3 length equals 15 residues. CDR3 sequence reads: CASGYTGTPTGELFF. CDR3 in DNA: TGCGCCAGCGGCTACACGGGGACTCCCACCGGGGAGCTGTTTTTT.

CDR3 sequence: CASSLAGGQYYNEQFF. The CDR3 DNA reads TGCGCCAGCAGCTTGGCGGGGGGACAGTACTACAATGAGCAGTTCTTC. The chain combines TRBV5-1 with TRBJ2-1, with D tentatively TRBD1 or TRBD2 (7 bases each). Germline V lookup: CDR1 SGHRS, CDR2 YFSETQ. The CDR3 is 16 amino acids. Trimming stripped 0 bases from V and 3 bases from J, with 13 bases between.

This clonotype was detected only a few times. This chain links TRBV2 with TRBJ2-3; 7 bases are a match to TRBD2. The germline gives CDR1 SNHLY, CDR2 FYNNEI. After removal of 5 bases from V and 7 bases from J, the junction contained 12 bases not matched to a gene. The CDR3 length is 15 residues. The CDR3 DNA follows: TGTGCCAGCAGTACGGTCGGGGGAGGGGTGAATACGCAGTATTTT. Translation gives CASSTVGGGVNTQYF.

This clonotype was recorded at least ten times. Here the CDR3 reads CASSLGAAGTQYF. DNA of the CDR3: TGTGCCAGCAGCTTAGGCGCCGCGGGTACGCAGTATTTT. The chain carries TRBV7-2 and TRBJ2-3; perhaps TRBD2 as D (5 bases). The CDR3 is 13 residues long. Germline assignment: CDR1 SGHTA and CDR2 FQGNSA. Trimming removed 1 base at V and 8 bases at J, with 10 bases between.